The entry below describes one T cell receptor beta chain. The record originates from a study of blood T cell repertoires in COVID-19. CDR3 size: 16 residues. Germline V gene data show CDR1 as MNHEY and CDR2 as SMNVEV (reference sequence). Trimming took off 0 bases at V and 0 bases at J, with 12 bases between the two ends. Clones were read by immunoSEQ multiplex PCR, and TCRdb kept only the in-frame ones, dropping some. The profile shows around 220,000 clones, roughly 80% of them singletons. This receptor was obtained from a woman of 80 years or more with COVID-19, enrolled during active disease. Sequenced material: peripheral blood. The J gene is TRBJ2-7, the V gene TRBV27; D is unresolved. The CDR3 DNA sequence: TGTGCCAGCAGTTTATCGAGAGAGGCTTCCTCCTACGAGCAGTACTTC. Protein: CASSLSREASSYEQYF.